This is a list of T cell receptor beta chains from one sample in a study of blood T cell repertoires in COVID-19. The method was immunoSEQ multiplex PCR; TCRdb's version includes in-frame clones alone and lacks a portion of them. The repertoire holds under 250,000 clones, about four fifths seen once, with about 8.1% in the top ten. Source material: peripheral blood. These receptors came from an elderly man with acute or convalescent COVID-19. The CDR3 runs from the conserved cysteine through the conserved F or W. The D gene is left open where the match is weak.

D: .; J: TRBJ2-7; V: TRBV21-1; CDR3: CARGGGAREQYF
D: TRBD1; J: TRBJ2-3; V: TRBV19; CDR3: CASSATGRTDTQYF
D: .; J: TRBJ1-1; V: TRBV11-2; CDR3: CASSLVAAKNTEAFF
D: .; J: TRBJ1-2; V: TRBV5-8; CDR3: CASSLGLRTGGYTF
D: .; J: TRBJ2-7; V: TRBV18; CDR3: CASFQARASIHEQYF
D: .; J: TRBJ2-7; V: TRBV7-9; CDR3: CASSADRLSSYEQYF
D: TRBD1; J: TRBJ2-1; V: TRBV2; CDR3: CASSYRQGAQYEQFF
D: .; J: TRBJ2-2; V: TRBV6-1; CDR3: CASSEHLAGTGELFF
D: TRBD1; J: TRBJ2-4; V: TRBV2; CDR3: CASSELAPLGTGGIGAKNIQYF
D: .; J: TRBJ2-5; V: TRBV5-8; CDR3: CASSLFGRQETQYF
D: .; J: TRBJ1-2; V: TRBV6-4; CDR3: CASSPSTGTWGYTF
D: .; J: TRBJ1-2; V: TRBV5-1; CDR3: CASSDTLELEGYTF
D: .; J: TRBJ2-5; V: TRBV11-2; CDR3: CASSSYARARRGYQETQYF
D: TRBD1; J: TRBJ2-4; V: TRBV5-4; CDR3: CASSLDRGDIQYF
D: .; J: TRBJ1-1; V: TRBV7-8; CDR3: CASSLAANTEAFF
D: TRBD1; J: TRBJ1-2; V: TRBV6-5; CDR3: CASSYSKQGNYGYTF
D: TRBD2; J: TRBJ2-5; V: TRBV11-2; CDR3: CASRRRGAGGEETQYF
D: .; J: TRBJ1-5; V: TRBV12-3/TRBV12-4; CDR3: CASSFGGGQPQHF
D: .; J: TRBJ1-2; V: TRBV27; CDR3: CASSPQGLHYGYTF
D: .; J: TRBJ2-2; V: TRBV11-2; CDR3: CASSPGGRAGELFF
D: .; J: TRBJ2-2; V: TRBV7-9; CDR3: CAVWGQTTGELFF
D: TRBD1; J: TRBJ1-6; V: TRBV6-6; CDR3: CASSRDRYNSPLHF
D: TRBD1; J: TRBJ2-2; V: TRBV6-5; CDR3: CARGTGVFGELFF
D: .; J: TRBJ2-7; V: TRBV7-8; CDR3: CASSPRVSSYEQYF
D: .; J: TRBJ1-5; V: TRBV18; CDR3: CASSPIQGYSAQHF
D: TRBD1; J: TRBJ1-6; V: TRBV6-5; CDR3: CASSYNTGTGNSPLHF
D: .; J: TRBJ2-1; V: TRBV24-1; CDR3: CATSDLRGTYNEQFF
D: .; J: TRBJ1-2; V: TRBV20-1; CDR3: CTSLYGYTF
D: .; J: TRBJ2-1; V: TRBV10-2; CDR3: CASTPQTSSYNEQFF
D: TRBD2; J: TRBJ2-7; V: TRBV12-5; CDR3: CASGLVSITSGGEVQLREQYF
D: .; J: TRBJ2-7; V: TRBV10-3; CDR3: CAISVLSSYEQYF
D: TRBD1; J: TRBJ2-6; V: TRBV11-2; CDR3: CASSSLTGQGALGANVLTF
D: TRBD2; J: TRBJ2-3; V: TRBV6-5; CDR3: CASSSYSGGATDTQYF